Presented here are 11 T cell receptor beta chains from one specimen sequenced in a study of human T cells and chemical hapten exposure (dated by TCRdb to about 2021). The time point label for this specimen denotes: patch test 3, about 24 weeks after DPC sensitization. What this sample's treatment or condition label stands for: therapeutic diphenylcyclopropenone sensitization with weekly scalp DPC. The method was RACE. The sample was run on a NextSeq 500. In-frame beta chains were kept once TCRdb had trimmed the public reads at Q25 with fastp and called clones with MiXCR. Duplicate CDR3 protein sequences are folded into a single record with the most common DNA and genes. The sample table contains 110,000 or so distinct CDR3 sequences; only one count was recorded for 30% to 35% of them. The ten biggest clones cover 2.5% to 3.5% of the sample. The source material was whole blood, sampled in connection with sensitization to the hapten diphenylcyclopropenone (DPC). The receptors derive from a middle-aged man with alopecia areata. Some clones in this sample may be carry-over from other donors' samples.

The CDR3 sequence is CASSFPSGSTAYNEQFF. The CDR3 bases are TGTGCCAGCAGCTTCCCTAGCGGGAGCACCGCCTACAATGAGCAGTTCTTC. The rearrangement uses TRBV7-9 and TRBJ2-1; 10 bases match TRBD2. From germline, CDR1 is SEHNR and CDR2 FQNEAQ (reference sequence). V shed 3 bases, J shed 2 bases, and the junction held 7 bases outside the gene matches. The CDR3 runs 17 residues.

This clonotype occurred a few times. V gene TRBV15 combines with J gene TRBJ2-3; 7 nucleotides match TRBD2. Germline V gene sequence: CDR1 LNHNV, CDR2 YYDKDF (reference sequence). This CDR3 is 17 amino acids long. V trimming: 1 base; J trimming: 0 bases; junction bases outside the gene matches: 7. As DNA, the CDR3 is TGTGCCACCAGCAGAGCGGGCGCGGGAGCGAGCACAGATACGCAGTATTTT. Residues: CATSRAGAGASTDTQYF.

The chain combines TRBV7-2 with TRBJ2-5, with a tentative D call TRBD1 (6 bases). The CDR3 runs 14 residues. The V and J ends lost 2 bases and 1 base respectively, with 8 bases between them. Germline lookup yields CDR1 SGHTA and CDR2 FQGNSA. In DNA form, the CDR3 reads TGTGCCAGCAGCTTAATAGGGGGCCAAGAGACCCAGTACTTC. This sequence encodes CASSLIGGQETQYF. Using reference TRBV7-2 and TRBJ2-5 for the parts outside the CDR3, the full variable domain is GAGVSQSPSNKVTEKGKDVELRCDPISGHTALYWYRQSLGQGLEFLIYFQGNSAPDKSGLPSDRFSAERTGGSVSTLTIQRTQQEDSAVYLCASSLIGGQETQYFGPGTRLLVL.

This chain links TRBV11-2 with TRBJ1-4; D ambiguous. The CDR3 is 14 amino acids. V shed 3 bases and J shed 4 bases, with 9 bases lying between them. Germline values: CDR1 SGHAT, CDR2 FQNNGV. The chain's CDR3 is CASSLTWSNEKLFF. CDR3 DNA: TGTGCCAGCAGCTTGACCTGGAGTAATGAAAAACTGTTTTTT. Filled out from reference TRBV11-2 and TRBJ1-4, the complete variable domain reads EAGVAQSPRYKIIEKRQSVAFWCNPISGHATLYWYQQILGQGPKLLIQFQNNGVVDDSQLPKDRFSAERLKGVDSTLKIQPAKLEDSAVYLCASSLTWSNEKLFFGSGTQLSVL.

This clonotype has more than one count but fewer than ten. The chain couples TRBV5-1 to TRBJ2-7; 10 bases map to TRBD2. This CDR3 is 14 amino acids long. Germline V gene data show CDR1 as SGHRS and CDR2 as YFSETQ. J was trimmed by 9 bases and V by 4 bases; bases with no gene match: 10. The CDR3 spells CASSDGLAALGQYF. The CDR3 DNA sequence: TGCGCCAGCAGCGATGGACTAGCGGCCCTGGGGCAGTACTTC.

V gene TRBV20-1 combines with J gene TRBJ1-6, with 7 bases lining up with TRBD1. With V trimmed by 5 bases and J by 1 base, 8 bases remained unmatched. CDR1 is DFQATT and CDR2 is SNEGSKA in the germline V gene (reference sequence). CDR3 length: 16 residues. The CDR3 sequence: CSAPTGSGSYNSPLHF. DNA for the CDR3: TGCAGTGCTCCGACAGGGTCGGGTTCCTATAATTCACCCCTCCACTTT.

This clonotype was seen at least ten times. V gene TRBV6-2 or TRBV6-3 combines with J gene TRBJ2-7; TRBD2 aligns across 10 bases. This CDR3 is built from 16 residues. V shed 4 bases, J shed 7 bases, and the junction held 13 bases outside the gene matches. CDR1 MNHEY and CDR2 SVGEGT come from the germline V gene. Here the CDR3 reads CASSSNFLAGDREQYV. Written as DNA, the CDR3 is TGTGCCAGCAGTTCAAACTTTCTAGCGGGAGACCGGGAGCAGTACGTC.

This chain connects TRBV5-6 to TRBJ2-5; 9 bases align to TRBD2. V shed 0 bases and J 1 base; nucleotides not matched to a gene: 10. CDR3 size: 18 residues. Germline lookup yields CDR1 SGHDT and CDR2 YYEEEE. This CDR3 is CASSLEWRRGGAQETQYF. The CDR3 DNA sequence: TGTGCCAGCAGCTTGGAATGGAGGCGGGGGGGGGCCCAAGAGACCCAGTACTTC. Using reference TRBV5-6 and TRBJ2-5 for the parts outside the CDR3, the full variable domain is DAGVTQSPTHLIKTRGQQVTLRCSPKSGHDTVSWYQQALGQGPQFIFQYYEEEERQRGNFPDRFSGHQFPNYSSELNVNALLLGDSALYLCASSLEWRRGGAQETQYFGPGTRLLVL.

Here the CDR3 DNA reads TGTGCCAGCAGCGTGGGACAGATGGTAACAGATACGCAGTATTTT. As protein: CASSVGQMVTDTQYF. The chain couples TRBV5-4 to TRBJ2-3; TRBD1 aligns across 7 bases. J lost 3 bases, V lost 4 bases, and 8 bases had no gene match. This CDR3 contains 15 residues. Germline-derived CDR1 and CDR2 are SGHNT and YYREEE (reference sequence).

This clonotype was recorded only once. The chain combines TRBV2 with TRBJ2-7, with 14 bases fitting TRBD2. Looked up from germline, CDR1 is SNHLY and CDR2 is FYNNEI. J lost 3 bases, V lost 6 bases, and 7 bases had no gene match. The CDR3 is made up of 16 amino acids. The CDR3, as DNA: TGTGCCAGCAGCGGGACTAGCGGGAGTCCTCACTACGAGCAGTACTTC. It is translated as CASSGTSGSPHYEQYF.

CDR3 in DNA: TGTGCCATCGGAACCCGGGACAGAGACTATGGCTACACCTTC. Its translation is CAIGTRDRDYGYTF. The chain has TRBV10-3 and TRBJ1-2, with 7 nucleotides matching TRBD1. This CDR3 comprises 14 residues. Trimming took 8 bases from V and 3 from J; bases not matched to a gene: 9. Germline CDR1 is ENHRY and CDR2 is SYGVKD.